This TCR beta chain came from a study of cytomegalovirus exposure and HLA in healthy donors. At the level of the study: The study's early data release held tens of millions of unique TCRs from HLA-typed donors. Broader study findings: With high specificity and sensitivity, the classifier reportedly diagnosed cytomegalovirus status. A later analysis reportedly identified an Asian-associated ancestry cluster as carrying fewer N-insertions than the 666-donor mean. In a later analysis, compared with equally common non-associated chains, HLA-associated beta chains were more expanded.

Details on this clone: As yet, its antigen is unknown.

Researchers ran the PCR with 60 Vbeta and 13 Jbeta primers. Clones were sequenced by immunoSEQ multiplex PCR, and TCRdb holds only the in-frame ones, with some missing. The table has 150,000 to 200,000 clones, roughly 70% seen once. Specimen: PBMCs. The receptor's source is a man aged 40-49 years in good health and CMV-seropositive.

The CDR3 here is CASSLAGGRIGNTIYF. CDR3 in DNA: TGTGCCAGCAGCTTAGCGGGGGGGCGCATCGGAAACACCATATATTTT. This chain joins TRBV7-2 and TRBJ1-3, with D perhaps TRBD1 (6 bases). Trimming shortened V by 0 bases and J by 4 bases, and 13 bases separated the two germline ends. The CDR3 totals 16 residues. The V gene's germline CDR1 is SGHTA and CDR2 FQGNSA.